Presented here are 14 T cell receptor beta chains from one specimen sequenced in a study of cytomegalovirus exposure and HLA in healthy donors. Sequencing was performed with immunoSEQ multiplex PCR; in TCRdb, only in-frame clones are kept and a portion is missing. The table shows around 300,000 clones, with approximately 86% occurring only once. The sequencing input was PBMCs. These receptors originate from a young woman in good health and CMV-seropositive.

This chain links TRBV5-1 with TRBJ2-5, with a weak D call TRBD1 (5 bases). This CDR3 has 15 residues. The V gene lost 0 bases and the J gene lost 5 bases, with 14 bases spanning the gap. CDR1 and CDR2 from the germline V gene are SGHRS and YFSETQ. The CDR3, as DNA: TGCGCCAGCAGCTTGGACGGCAGGGTCTTGGAGACCCAGTACTTC. Translation: CASSLDGRVLETQYF.

The chain carries TRBV2 and TRBJ1-2; possibly TRBD1 for D (5 bases). The CDR3 is 12 residues long. Trimming cost V 0 bases and J 7 bases, with 6 bases left between them. Germline values: CDR1 SNHLY, CDR2 FYNNEI. The CDR3 DNA sequence: TGTGCCAGCAGTGAAGCAGGGACTGGCTACACCTTC. Translated: CASSEAGTGYTF.

The gene calls are TRBV5-1 and TRBJ2-1; maybe TRBD1 (6 bases). The CDR3 totals 16 residues. The germline V gene has CDR1 SGHRS and CDR2 YFSETQ. The V end was cut by 4 bases, the J end by 5 bases, with 19 bases between. The CDR3 DNA sequence: TGCGCCAGCAGCACGGACAGCGTCTCCCGCGACAATGAGCAGTTCTTC. It translates to CASSTDSVSRDNEQFF.

The rearrangement joins TRBV7-8 to TRBJ2-3, with D perhaps TRBD1 (5 bases). The CDR3 contains 15 residues. Per germline, CDR1 SGHVS and CDR2 FQNEAQ. Deletions cut 5 bases from V and 0 bases from J, with 12 bases between. In nucleotides, the CDR3 is TGTGCCAGCAGCCCTTCGCGGACAAGCACAGATACGCAGTATTTT. This encodes CASSPSRTSTDTQYF.

CDR3 region: CASRPLPGTGEHEQYF. The CDR3 region has the DNA TGTGCCAGCAGACCCCTTCCCGGGACAGGGGAACACGAGCAGTACTTC. The chain carries TRBV7-9 and TRBJ2-7, with 10 bases matching TRBD1. The germline V gene encodes CDR1 SEHNR and CDR2 FQNEAQ (reference sequence). Trimming took 6 bases from V and 5 from J; bases not matched to a gene: 13. This CDR3 spans 16 amino acids.

V usage is TRBV11-2 and J usage is TRBJ2-5; TRBD2 aligns across 13 bases. The V gene's germline CDR1 is SGHAT and CDR2 FQNNGV. The ends lost 5 bases at V and 6 bases at J; junction bases unmatched: 12. The CDR3 is 17 amino acids. CDR3 sequence reads: CASSKRTSGSTGKTQYF. The CDR3, as DNA: TGTGCCAGCAGCAAGAGGACTAGCGGGAGCACGGGGAAGACCCAGTACTTC.

This rearrangement joins TRBV4-3 to TRBJ1-3; D uncertain. This CDR3 comprises 18 residues. The germline V and J ends were trimmed by 3 bases and 0 bases, with 18 bases remaining between them. Germline lookup yields CDR1 LGHNA and CDR2 YSLEER. This CDR3 is CASSHPTRETDSGNTIYF. CDR3 nucleotides: TGCGCCAGCAGCCACCCCACAAGGGAAACAGACTCTGGAAACACCATATATTTT.

The V gene is TRBV29-1, the J gene TRBJ2-2; the D call may be TRBD1 or TRBD2 (6 bases each). Germline assignment: CDR1 SQVTM and CDR2 ANQGSEA. This CDR3 is built from 13 residues. V was trimmed by 7 bases and J by 4 bases, leaving 13 bases between them. The CDR3 region is CSGGGRGTGELFF. DNA for the CDR3: TGCAGCGGTGGGGGGCGCGGCACCGGGGAGCTGTTTTTT.

J is TRBJ2-5 and V is TRBV27; TRBD2 agrees at 11 bases. The V and J ends lost 2 bases and 4 bases, in that order; junction bases with no gene match: 3. This CDR3 has 15 amino acids. From germline, CDR1 is MNHEY and CDR2 SMNVEV (reference sequence). CDR3 in DNA: TGTGCCAGCAGTTTACTAGCGGGGGGCCCAGAGACCCAGTACTTC. Its translation: CASSLLAGGPETQYF.

This clone occurred a few times. The CDR3 DNA follows: TGTGCCTGGAGGGACAGGGGTTCCTACGAGCAGTACTTC. The encoded protein is CAWRDRGSYEQYF. J is TRBJ2-7 and V is TRBV30; TRBD1 matches at 9 bases. The CDR3 extends over 13 amino acids. The germline CDR1 and CDR2 sequences are GTSNPN and SVGIG (reference sequence). Trimming removed 3 bases from V and 1 base from J; junction bases left unmatched: 1.

The gene calls are TRBV27 and TRBJ2-7; 10 positions match TRBD1. The CDR3 is made up of 11 amino acids. Germline-derived CDR1 and CDR2 are MNHEY and SMNVEV (reference sequence). The V segment lost 10 bases and the J segment 4 bases; nucleotides outside the gene matches: 1. In nucleotides, the CDR3 is TGTGCCACGGGACAGGGGTACGAGCAGTACTTC. This encodes CATGQGYEQYF.

This clone was seen a single time. The chain is built from TRBV29-1 and TRBJ2-1; D remains ambiguous. The CDR3 extends over 15 amino acids. V lost 4 bases and J 0 bases, leaving 13 bases between the germline ends. Germline V gives CDR1 SQVTM, CDR2 ANQGSEA. The CDR3 here is CSVGKGASSYNEQFF. CDR3 nucleotide sequence: TGCAGCGTTGGAAAAGGCGCTAGCTCCTACAATGAGCAGTTCTTC.

The CDR3 DNA reads as TGTGCCTGGAGTCGGTCCTACGAGCAGTACTTC. It codes for CAWSRSYEQYF. V and J are TRBV30 and TRBJ2-7; D remains unclear. This CDR3 is 11 amino acids long. Germline-derived CDR1 and CDR2 are GTSNPN and SVGIG (reference sequence). Trimming took 2 bases from V and 1 from J, leaving 3 bases between them. The full variable domain, with the rest looked up from reference TRBV30 and TRBJ2-7, is SQTIHQWPATLVQPVGSPLSLECTVEGTSNPNLYWYRQAAGRGLQLLFYSVGIGQISSEVPQNLSASRPQDRQFILSSKKLLLSDSGFYLCAWSRSYEQYFGPGTRLTVT.

The chain couples TRBV5-8 to TRBJ2-5, with 7 bases matching TRBD2. This CDR3 spans 16 amino acids. Germline V gene data show CDR1 as SGHTS and CDR2 as YDEGEE. The V gene end was trimmed by 0 bases and the J gene end by 5 bases; junction bases not matched to a gene: 10. The CDR3 is CASSLAGLAVRETQYF. The CDR3 bases are TGTGCCAGCAGCTTGGCCGGGCTAGCGGTGAGGGAGACCCAGTACTTC.